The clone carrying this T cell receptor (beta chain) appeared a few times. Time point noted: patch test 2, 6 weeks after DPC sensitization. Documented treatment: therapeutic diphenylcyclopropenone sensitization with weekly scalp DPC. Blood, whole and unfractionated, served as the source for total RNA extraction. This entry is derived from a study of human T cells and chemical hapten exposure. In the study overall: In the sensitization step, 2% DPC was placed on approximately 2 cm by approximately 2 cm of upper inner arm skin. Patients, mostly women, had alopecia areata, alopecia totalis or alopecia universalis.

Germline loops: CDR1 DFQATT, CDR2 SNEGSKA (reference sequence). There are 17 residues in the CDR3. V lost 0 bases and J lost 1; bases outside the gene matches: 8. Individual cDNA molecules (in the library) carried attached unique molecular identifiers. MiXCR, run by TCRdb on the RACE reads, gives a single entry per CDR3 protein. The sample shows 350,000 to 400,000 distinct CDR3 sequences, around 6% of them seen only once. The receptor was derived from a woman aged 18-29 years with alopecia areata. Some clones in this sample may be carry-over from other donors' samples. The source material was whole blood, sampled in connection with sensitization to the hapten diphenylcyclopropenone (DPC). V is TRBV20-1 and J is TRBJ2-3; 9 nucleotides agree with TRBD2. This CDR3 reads CSARDRAGTSRTDTQYF. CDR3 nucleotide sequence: TGCAGTGCTAGAGATCGGGCCGGGACTAGCCGCACAGATACGCAGTATTTT.